The source of this TCR beta chain is a study of cytomegalovirus exposure and HLA in healthy donors. The CDR3 has 13 residues. Germline V gene sequence: CDR1 MDHEN, CDR2 SYDVKM. V lost 3 bases and J lost 4, with 9 bases in between. Study-wide results and caveats: A few of the chains that were CMV-associated were confirmed in vitro to be specific for CMV antigens.

The primer mix had 60 Vbeta and 13 Jbeta primers. Sequencing used immunoSEQ multiplex PCR; TCRdb keeps in-frame clones, though not all of them. This table has 100,000 or so clones, approximately 72% appearing once. Comments on this clone: No antigen is known for it.

The V gene is TRBV28, the J gene TRBJ1-2, with no clear D. The specimen was PBMCs. The receptor comes from a man aged 25-45 years in good health and CMV-seronegative. This chain's CDR3 is CASSFFRTYGYTF. Here the CDR3 DNA reads TGTGCCAGCAGTTTTTTCAGAACCTATGGCTACACCTTC.